This T cell receptor (beta chain) was documented in a study of identical twins. It was template switching that added a universal primer site, and there were unique molecular identifiers on the cDNA. One entry per CDR3 protein results from TCRdb running MiXCR on the 5' RACE reads. The table records about 520,000 distinct CDR3 sequences, less than 25% of them present only once. The CDR3 consists of 12 residues. V was clipped by 1 base and J by 4 bases, with 6 bases between them. The germline CDR1 and CDR2 sequences are DFQATT and SNEGSKA (reference sequence). This same sample was also part of a study on T cells expressing NK-cell markers. From that second work: Sorting of alpha-beta TCR T cells alone was achieved in several experiments with an anti-gamma-delta TCR antibody.

The chain recombines TRBV20-1 with TRBJ2-3; D unclear. Sequencing used CD4+ T cells sorted from blood. This TCR came from a woman in her late teens or twenties in good health. DNA for the CDR3: TGCAGTGCTAGAGTCGGCCCAGATACGCAGTATTTT. Protein: CSARVGPDTQYF.